This TCR beta chain derives from a study of T cells after posttransplantation cyclophosphamide. Profiled with immunoSEQ multiplex PCR; TCRdb holds only in-frame clones, not every one. The sample has roughly 2,600 clones, none seen only once. Study observations and caveats: Recipient CMV seropositivity and CMV reactivation strongly tracked TRB clonality. Blood and skin or GI T cell repertoires showed limited TRB overlap.

V was trimmed by 0 bases and J by 5 bases, leaving 7 bases between them. The CDR3 is made up of 13 amino acids. CDR1 and CDR2 (germline): ENHRY, SYGVKD. Treatment was busulfan-fludarabine conditioning, a marrow graft, and cyclophosphamide on days +3 and +4. This clone came up many times. Its antigen is undetermined. This specimen was PBMCs, taken 30 days after allogeneic stem cell transplant with posttransplant cyclophosphamide. The V call is TRBV10-3, the J call TRBJ1-1; the D gene is possibly TRBD1 (5 bases). The clonotype comes from a female patient between 55 and 75 years old who received an allogeneic stem cell transplant from an unrelated donor, was CMV-positive, and had acute GVHD only. The graft donor may be the source of some T cells. This CDR3 is CAISESGGTEAFF. The DNA of the CDR3 is TGTGCCATCAGTGAGTCGGGGGGAACTGAAGCTTTCTTT.